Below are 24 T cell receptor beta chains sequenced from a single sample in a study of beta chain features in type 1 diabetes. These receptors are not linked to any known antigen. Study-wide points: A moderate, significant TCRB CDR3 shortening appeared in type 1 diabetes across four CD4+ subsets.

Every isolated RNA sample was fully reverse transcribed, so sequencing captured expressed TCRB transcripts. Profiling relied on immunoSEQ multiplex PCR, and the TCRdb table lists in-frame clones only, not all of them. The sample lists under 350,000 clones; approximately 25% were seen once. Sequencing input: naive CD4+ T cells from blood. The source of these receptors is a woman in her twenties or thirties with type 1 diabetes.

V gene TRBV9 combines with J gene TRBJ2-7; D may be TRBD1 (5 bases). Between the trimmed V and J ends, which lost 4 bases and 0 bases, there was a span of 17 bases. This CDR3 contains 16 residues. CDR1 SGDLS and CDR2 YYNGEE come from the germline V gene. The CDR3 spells CASSPTAVRSSYEQYF. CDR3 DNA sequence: TGTGCCAGCAGCCCGACAGCCGTAAGGAGCTCCTACGAGCAGTACTTC.

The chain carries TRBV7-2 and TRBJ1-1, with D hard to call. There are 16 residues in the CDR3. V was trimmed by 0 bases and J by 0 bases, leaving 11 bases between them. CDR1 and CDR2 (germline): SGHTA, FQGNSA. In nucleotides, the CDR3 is TGTGCCAGCAGCTTAGCGAGGGCTCTAATGAACACTGAAGCTTTCTTT. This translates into CASSLARALMNTEAFF.

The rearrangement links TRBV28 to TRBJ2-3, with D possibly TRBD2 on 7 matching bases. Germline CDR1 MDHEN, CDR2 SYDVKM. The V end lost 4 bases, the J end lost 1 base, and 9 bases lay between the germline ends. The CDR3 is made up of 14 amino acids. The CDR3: CASSWRGRTDTQYF. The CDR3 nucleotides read TGTGCCAGCAGTTGGCGGGGGCGCACAGATACGCAGTATTTT.

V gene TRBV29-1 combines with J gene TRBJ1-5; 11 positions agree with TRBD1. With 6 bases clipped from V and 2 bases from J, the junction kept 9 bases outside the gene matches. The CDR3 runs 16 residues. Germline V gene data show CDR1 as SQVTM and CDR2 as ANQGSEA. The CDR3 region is CSVAGTGGSGNQPQHF. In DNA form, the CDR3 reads TGCAGCGTCGCCGGGACAGGGGGGTCGGGCAATCAGCCCCAGCATTTT.

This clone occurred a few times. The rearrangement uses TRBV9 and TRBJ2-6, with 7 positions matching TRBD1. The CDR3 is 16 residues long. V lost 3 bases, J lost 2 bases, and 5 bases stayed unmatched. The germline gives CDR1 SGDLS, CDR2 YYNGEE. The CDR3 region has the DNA TGTGCCAGCAGCGCCCACAGGGGACCTGGGGCCAACGTCCTGACTTTC. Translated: CASSAHRGPGANVLTF.

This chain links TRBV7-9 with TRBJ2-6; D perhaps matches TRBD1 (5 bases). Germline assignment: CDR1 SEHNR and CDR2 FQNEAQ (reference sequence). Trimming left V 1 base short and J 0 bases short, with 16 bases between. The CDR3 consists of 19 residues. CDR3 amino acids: CASSLGHTGRSSGANVLTF. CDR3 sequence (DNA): TGTGCCAGCAGCTTAGGTCATACAGGCCGCTCCTCTGGGGCCAACGTCCTGACTTTC. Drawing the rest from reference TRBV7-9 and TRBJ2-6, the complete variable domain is DTGVSQNPRHKITKRGQNVTFRCDPISEHNRLYWYRQTLGQGPEFLTYFQNEAQLEKSRLLSDRFSAERPKGSFSTLEIQRTEQGDSAMYLCASSLGHTGRSSGANVLTFGAGSRLTVL.

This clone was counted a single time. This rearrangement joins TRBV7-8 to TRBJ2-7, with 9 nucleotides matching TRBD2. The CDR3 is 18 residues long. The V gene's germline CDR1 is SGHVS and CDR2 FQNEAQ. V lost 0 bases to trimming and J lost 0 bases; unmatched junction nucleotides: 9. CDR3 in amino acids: CASSLALASGVSSYEQYF. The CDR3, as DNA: TGTGCCAGCAGCTTAGCACTGGCTAGCGGGGTTAGCTCCTACGAGCAGTACTTC.

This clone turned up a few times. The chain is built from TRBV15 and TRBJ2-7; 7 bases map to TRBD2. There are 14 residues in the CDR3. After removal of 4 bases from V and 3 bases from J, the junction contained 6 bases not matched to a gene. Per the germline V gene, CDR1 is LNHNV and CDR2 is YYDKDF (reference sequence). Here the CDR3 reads CATSTASGNYEQYF. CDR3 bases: TGTGCCACCAGCACGGCCAGCGGGAACTACGAGCAGTACTTC.

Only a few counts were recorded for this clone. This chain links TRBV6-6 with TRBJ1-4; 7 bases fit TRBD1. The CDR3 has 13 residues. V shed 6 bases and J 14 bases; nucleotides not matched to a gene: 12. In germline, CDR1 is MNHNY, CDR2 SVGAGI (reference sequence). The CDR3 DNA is TGTGCCAGCAGAGAACCGGGGACAGATGGGCTGTTTTTT. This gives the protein CASREPGTDGLFF.

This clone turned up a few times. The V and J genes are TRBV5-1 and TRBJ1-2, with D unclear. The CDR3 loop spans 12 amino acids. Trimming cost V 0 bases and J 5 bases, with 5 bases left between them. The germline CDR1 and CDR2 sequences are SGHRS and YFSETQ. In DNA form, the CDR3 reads TGCGCCAGCAGCTTGGATCAGTATGGCTACACCTTC. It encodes CASSLDQYGYTF.

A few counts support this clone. CDR3 in DNA: TGTGCCTGGAGACAGGGTGGGGGGGCCAACGTCCTGACTTTC. Translating it yields CAWRQGGGANVLTF. V gene TRBV30 combines with J gene TRBJ2-6; D is possibly TRBD1 (6 bases). The CDR3 covers 14 residues. V was trimmed by 3 bases and J by 4 bases, leaving 10 bases between them. From germline, CDR1 is GTSNPN and CDR2 SVGIG (reference sequence).

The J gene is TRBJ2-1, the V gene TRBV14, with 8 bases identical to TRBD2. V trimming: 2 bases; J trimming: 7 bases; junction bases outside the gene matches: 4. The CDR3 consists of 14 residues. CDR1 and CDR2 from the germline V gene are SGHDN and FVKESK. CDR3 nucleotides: TGTGCCAGCAGCCAAACGGGGGGGAGGAATGAGCAGTTCTTC. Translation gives CASSQTGGRNEQFF. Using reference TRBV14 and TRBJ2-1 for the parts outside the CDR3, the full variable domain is EAGVTQFPSHSVIEKGQTVTLRCDPISGHDNLYWYRRVMGKEIKFLLHFVKESKQDESGMPNNRFLAERTGGTYSTLKVQPAELEDSGVYFCASSQTGGRNEQFFGPGTRLTVL.

The DNA for the CDR3 is TGTGCCAGCAGCTTATGGCTAGCGGGACGCAACTACAATGAGCAGTTCTTC. Residues: CASSLWLAGRNYNEQFF. V is TRBV7-9 and J is TRBJ2-1; 9 bases agree with TRBD2. The V gene's germline CDR1 is SEHNR and CDR2 FQNEAQ (reference sequence). The V gene end was trimmed by 2 bases and the J gene end by 3 bases; junction bases not matched to a gene: 8. This CDR3 is built from 17 residues.

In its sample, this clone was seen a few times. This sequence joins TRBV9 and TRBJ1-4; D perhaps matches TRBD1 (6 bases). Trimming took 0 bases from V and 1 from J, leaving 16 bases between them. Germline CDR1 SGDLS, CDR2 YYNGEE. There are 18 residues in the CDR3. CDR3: CASSVAGGLTVTNEKLFF. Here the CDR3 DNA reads TGTGCCAGCAGCGTAGCGGGGGGCCTAACCGTAACTAATGAAAAACTGTTTTTT.

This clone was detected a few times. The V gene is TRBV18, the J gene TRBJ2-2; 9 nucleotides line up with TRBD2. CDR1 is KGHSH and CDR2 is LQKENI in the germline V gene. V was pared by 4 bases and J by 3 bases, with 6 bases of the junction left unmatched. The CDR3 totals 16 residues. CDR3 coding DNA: TGTGCCAGCTCACGGTCGACTAGCGGAGACACCGGGGAGCTGTTTTTT. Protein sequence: CASSRSTSGDTGELFF.

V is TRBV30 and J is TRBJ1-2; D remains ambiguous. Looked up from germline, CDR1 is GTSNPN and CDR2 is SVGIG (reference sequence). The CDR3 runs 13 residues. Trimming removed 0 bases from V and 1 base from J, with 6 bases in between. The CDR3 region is CAWSVEHNYGYTF. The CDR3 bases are TGTGCCTGGAGTGTTGAACATAACTATGGCTACACCTTC.

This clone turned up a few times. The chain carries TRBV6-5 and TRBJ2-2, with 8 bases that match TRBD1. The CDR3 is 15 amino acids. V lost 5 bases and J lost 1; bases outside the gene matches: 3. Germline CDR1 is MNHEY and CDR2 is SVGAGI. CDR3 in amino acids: CASSPGQVNTGELFF. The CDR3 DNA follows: TGTGCCAGCAGTCCGGGACAGGTGAACACCGGGGAGCTGTTTTTT.

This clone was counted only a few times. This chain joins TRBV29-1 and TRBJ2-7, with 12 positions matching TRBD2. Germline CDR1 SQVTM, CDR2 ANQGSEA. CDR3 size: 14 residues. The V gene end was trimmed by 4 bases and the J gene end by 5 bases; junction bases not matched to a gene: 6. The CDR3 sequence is CSVVGRLAGDEQYF. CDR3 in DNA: TGCAGCGTTGTCGGAAGACTAGCGGGAGACGAGCAGTACTTC.

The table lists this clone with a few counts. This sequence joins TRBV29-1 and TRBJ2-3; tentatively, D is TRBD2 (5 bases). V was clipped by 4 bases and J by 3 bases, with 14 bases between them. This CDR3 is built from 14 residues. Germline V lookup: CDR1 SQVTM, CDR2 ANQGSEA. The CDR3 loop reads CSVGVGVRTDTQYF. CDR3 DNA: TGCAGCGTTGGGGTGGGAGTAAGGACAGATACGCAGTATTTT.

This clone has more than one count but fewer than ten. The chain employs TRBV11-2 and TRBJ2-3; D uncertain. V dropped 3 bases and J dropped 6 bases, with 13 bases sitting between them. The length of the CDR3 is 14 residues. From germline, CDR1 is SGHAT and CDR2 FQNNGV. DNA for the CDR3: TGTGCCAGCAGCTTGTGGCAGTCCGGGGATACGCAGTATTTT. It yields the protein CASSLWQSGDTQYF.

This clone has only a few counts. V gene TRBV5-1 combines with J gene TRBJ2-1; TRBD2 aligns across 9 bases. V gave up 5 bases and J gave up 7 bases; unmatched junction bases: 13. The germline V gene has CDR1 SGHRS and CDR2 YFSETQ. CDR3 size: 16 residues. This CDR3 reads CASSSLAGEASNEQFF. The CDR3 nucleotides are TGCGCCAGCAGTTCATTAGCGGGAGAAGCTTCTAATGAGCAGTTCTTC.

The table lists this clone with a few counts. The CDR3 coding sequence is TGTGCCAGCCAGAGGCAGTACTACGAGCAGTACTTC. Its protein is CASQRQYYEQYF. The chain is built from TRBV28 and TRBJ2-7, with D hard to call. Germline V gives CDR1 MDHEN, CDR2 SYDVKM. CDR3 size: 12 residues. The V end lost 8 bases, the J end lost 3 bases, and 11 bases lay between the germline ends.

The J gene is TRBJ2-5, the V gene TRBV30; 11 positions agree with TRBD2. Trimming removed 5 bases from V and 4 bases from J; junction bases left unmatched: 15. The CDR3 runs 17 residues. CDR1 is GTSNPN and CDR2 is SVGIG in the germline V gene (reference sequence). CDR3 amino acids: CAWEQLAGVGWRETQYF. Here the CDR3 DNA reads TGTGCCTGGGAGCAACTAGCGGGAGTGGGGTGGAGAGAGACCCAGTACTTC.

CDR3 region: CASTPRIQTNTGELFF. In DNA, the CDR3 is TGTGCCAGTACCCCCCGGATACAGACGAACACCGGGGAGCTGTTTTTT. V gene TRBV19 combines with J gene TRBJ2-2; D call uncertain. The CDR3 has 16 residues. Germline loops: CDR1 LNHDA, CDR2 SQIVND (reference sequence). Trimming took 7 bases from V and 0 from J, leaving 15 bases between them.